This TCR beta chain was captured in a study of shared clonotypes between healthy human individuals. The V gene end was trimmed by 3 bases and the J gene end by 6 bases; junction bases not matched to a gene: 4. This CDR3 contains 13 residues. Germline lookup yields CDR1 SGDLS and CDR2 YYNGEE. Repertoires were generated with immunoSEQ multiplex PCR, while TCRdb's copy carries only in-frame clones and drops some. The sample has 2,500,000 or so clones, around 92% seen once. The specimen sequenced was naive CD4+ T cells from PBMCs. Subset denoted: CD45RA+ positively selected. This sequence joins TRBV9 and TRBJ1-1; the match to TRBD1 covers 8 bases. This TCR was sampled from a man aged 18 to 29 in good health. Some clones in this sample may be carry-over from other donors' samples. CDR3 nucleotides: TGTGCCAGCAGCGGACAGGGGCGGGCTGAAGCTTTCTTT. As protein: CASSGQGRAEAFF.